This is a list of T cell receptor beta chains from one sample in a study of molecular identifiers for immune sequencing clone quantification. TCRdb processed the PCR reads anew with MiXCR; each CDR3 protein has one entry. The sample contains more than 300,000 distinct CDR3 sequences, about a fifth of which appear only once. The sample taken for sequencing was naive CD8+ T cells from blood, with Jurkat cell RNA spiked in. These receptors all stem from a human donor in good health. Some libraries in this study had Jurkat cell RNA spiked in. The CDR3 runs from the conserved cysteine through the conserved F or W. Fields, in order: CDR3 DNA, CDR3 protein, D gene, J gene, clone size, V gene. A D gene is named only where the DNA matches it firmly. The size field is filled for only some rows; it gives once, few, many or a size class.

TGCAGTGCTAGAGATGGAGCTAGCGGTTCGAACGAGCAGTACTTC CSARDGASGSNEQYF TRBD2 TRBJ2-7 many TRBV20-1
TGTGCCAGCAGCTTAGCGTTGGACAGCCCGAACACTGAAGCTTTCTTT CASSLALDSPNTEAFF . TRBJ1-1 few TRBV13
TGTGCCAGCAGTTTATCGTGGGCCAGAAACTCCTACGAGCAGTACTTC CASSLSWARNSYEQYF . TRBJ2-7 few TRBV27
TGTGCCAGCGGCTCCGGGACGGTAGAAGTGGAGACCCAGTACTTC CASGSGTVEVETQYF . TRBJ2-5 few TRBV7-9
TGTGCCTGGGCCCGAACCTCATACACTGAAGCTTTCTTT CAWARTSYTEAFF . TRBJ1-1 many TRBV30
TGTGCCAGCAGTCAGACCTGGGCAGGGGCACTAATGAACACTGAAGCTTTCTTT CASSQTWAGALMNTEAFF . TRBJ1-1 . TRBV6-2/TRBV6-3
TGTGCCAGCAGCCAATTAGCGGGGCGGCCAAATGAGCAGTTCTTC CASSQLAGRPNEQFF TRBD2 TRBJ2-1 . TRBV3-1
TGCAGTGCTAGAGCTAGCCTAGGGGAGACCCAGTACTTC CSARASLGETQYF . TRBJ2-5 many TRBV20-1
TGCGCCAGCAGCCAAGATTTACAGAGCTACGAGCAGTACTTC CASSQDLQSYEQYF . TRBJ2-7 few TRBV4-1
TGCGCCAGCAGCTTGGCTGGGGGGGCAACTAGCACAGATACGCAGTATTTT CASSLAGGATSTDTQYF . TRBJ2-3 many TRBV5-1
TGCAGCGTTGAAGATGGGTTTCGGACAGGAGCTAACTATGGCTACACCTTC CSVEDGFRTGANYGYTF TRBD1 TRBJ1-2 many TRBV29-1
TGTGCCACCAGTGATTGGGCGAACACCGGGGAGCTGTTTTTT CATSDWANTGELFF . TRBJ2-2 many TRBV24-1
TGTGCCAGCAGTGAACGGGGGTTAGCGGGCCCAGGAGAGACCCAGTACTTC CASSERGLAGPGETQYF TRBD2 TRBJ2-5 many TRBV2
TGTGCCAGCAGTTTAGCGGGGAACACTGAAGCTTCCTTT CASSLAGNTEASF . TRBJ1-1 few TRBV27
TGTGCCAGCATAGGTTCCGGAGGACACTATGGCTACACCTTC CASIGSGGHYGYTF . TRBJ1-2 many TRBV6-2/TRBV6-3
TGTGCCAGCAGCGCGGTCACAGGGATTGAAGCTTTCTTT CASSAVTGIEAFF . TRBJ1-1 many TRBV7-8
TGCAGTGCTCGTCCTTGGCCTAGCGGATACAATGAGCAGTTCTTC CSARPWPSGYNEQFF TRBD2 TRBJ2-1 many TRBV20-1
TGTGCCAGCAGCCACAAACTGGCTGGGACAGGGAGAGGCTACACCTTC CASSHKLAGTGRGYTF TRBD1 TRBJ1-2 . TRBV11-3
TGTGCCAGCGGTCTGACAGATTACACCGGGGGGCTGTTTTTT CASGLTDYTGGLFF . TRBJ2-2 . TRBV6-2/TRBV6-3
TGCAGTGCTCGTCCGACAGGTATCTACGAGCAGTACTTC CSARPTGIYEQYF . TRBJ2-7 many TRBV20-1
TGTGCCAGCACTCCTGGTAGGACAGGGTACGAAGAGACCCAGTACTTC CASTPGRTGYEETQYF TRBD1 TRBJ2-5 few TRBV6-2/TRBV6-3
TGTGCCAGCAGACTTAGCGGGGGGATCTCCTACGAGCAGTACTTC CASRLSGGISYEQYF TRBD2 TRBJ2-7 many TRBV6-5
TGTGCCAGCTCACCACCCCGTGCCGATGGCTACACCTTC CASSPPRADGYTF . TRBJ1-2 many TRBV18
TGTGCCAGCAGTTACCACAGGACTGAACCAAGCACAGATACGCAGTATTTT CASSYHRTEPSTDTQYF . TRBJ2-3 many TRBV6-5
TGTGCCACAGGAGGGACAGTGGCCACTGAAGCTTTCTTT CATGGTVATEAFF TRBD1 TRBJ1-1 many TRBV15
TGCAGTGCCAAAAGCGGGTACTCCTACAATGAGCAGTTCTTC CSAKSGYSYNEQFF . TRBJ2-1 many TRBV20-1
TGTGCCAGCAGCCTCCTTGGACTACCCCAAACCGGGGAGCTGTTTTTT CASSLLGLPQTGELFF . TRBJ2-2 many TRBV3-1
TGTGCCAGCAGCACCTATGGGACAGTAGGCGACGAGCAGTACTTC CASSTYGTVGDEQYF TRBD1 TRBJ2-7 many TRBV7-2
TGTGCCAGCAGCCAAGATCGTATAGGGCAGCTTAACTATGGCTACACCTTC CASSQDRIGQLNYGYTF . TRBJ1-2 few TRBV3-1
TGTGCCAGCAGCTCACAGGGCCTCTCCTACAATGAGCAGTTCTTC CASSSQGLSYNEQFF . TRBJ2-1 many TRBV4-2
TGCGCCAGCAGCTTCGCAGGGGGCGATGGCTACACCTTC CASSFAGGDGYTF TRBD1 TRBJ1-2 many TRBV5-1
TGCAGCGTTGAACAACAGGGGGCTTTTGACACTGAAGCTTTCTTT CSVEQQGAFDTEAFF TRBD1 TRBJ1-1 many TRBV29-1
TGCGCCAGCAGCCAAGATCTCCGAGGGAGCCGAGGGAATGAGCAGTTCTTC CASSQDLRGSRGNEQFF . TRBJ2-1 . TRBV4-3
TGTGCCAGCAGCCATGTAGCGGGAGGGCGCAATGAGCAGTTCTTC CASSHVAGGRNEQFF TRBD2 TRBJ2-1 few TRBV3-1
TGTGCCAGCAGTGAGGGTAGCGGGGTTTACACCGGGGAGCTGTTTTTT CASSEGSGVYTGELFF TRBD2 TRBJ2-2 many TRBV2
TGCGCCAGCAGCCAAGCATCCCGGGGAGGCGCCTACGAGCAGTACTTC CASSQASRGGAYEQYF . TRBJ2-7 . TRBV4-3
TGTGCCAGCGGAATTACAGGGAACACTGAAGCTTTCTTT CASGITGNTEAFF . TRBJ1-1 many TRBV12-3/TRBV12-4
TGTGCCAGAGACCTGAGTGGACATGGTCATCAGCCCCAGCATTTT CARDLSGHGHQPQHF . TRBJ1-5 many TRBV5-3
TGTGCCACCTTCTCTGGGGCCAACGTCCTGACTTTC CATFSGANVLTF . TRBJ2-6 many TRBV6-6
TGTGCCAGTCGCGGGCGAGCCCAAGAGACCCAGTACTTC CASRGRAQETQYF . TRBJ2-5 few TRBV19
TGTGCCAGCCTACCGGGCGGACCTATCATGAACACTGAAGCTTTCTTT CASLPGGPIMNTEAFF . TRBJ1-1 many TRBV7-9